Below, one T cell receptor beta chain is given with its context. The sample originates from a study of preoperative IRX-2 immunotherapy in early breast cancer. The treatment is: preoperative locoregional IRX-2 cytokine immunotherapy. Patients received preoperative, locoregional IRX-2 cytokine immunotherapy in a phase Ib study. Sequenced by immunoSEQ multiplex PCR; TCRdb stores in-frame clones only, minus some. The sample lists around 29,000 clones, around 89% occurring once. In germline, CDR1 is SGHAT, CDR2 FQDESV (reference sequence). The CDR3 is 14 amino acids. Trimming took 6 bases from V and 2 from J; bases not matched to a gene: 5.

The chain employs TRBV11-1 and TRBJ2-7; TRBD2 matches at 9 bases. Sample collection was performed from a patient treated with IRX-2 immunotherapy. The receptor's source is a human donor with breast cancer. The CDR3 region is CASRATSGAYEQYF. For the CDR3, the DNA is TGTGCCAGCAGGGCGACTAGCGGAGCCTACGAGCAGTACTTC. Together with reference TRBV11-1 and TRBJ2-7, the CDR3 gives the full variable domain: EAEVAQSPRYKITEKSQAVAFWCDPISGHATLYWYRQILGQGPELLVQFQDESVVDDSQLPKDRFSAERLKGVDSTLKIQPAELGDSAMYLCASRATSGAYEQYFGPGTRLTVT.